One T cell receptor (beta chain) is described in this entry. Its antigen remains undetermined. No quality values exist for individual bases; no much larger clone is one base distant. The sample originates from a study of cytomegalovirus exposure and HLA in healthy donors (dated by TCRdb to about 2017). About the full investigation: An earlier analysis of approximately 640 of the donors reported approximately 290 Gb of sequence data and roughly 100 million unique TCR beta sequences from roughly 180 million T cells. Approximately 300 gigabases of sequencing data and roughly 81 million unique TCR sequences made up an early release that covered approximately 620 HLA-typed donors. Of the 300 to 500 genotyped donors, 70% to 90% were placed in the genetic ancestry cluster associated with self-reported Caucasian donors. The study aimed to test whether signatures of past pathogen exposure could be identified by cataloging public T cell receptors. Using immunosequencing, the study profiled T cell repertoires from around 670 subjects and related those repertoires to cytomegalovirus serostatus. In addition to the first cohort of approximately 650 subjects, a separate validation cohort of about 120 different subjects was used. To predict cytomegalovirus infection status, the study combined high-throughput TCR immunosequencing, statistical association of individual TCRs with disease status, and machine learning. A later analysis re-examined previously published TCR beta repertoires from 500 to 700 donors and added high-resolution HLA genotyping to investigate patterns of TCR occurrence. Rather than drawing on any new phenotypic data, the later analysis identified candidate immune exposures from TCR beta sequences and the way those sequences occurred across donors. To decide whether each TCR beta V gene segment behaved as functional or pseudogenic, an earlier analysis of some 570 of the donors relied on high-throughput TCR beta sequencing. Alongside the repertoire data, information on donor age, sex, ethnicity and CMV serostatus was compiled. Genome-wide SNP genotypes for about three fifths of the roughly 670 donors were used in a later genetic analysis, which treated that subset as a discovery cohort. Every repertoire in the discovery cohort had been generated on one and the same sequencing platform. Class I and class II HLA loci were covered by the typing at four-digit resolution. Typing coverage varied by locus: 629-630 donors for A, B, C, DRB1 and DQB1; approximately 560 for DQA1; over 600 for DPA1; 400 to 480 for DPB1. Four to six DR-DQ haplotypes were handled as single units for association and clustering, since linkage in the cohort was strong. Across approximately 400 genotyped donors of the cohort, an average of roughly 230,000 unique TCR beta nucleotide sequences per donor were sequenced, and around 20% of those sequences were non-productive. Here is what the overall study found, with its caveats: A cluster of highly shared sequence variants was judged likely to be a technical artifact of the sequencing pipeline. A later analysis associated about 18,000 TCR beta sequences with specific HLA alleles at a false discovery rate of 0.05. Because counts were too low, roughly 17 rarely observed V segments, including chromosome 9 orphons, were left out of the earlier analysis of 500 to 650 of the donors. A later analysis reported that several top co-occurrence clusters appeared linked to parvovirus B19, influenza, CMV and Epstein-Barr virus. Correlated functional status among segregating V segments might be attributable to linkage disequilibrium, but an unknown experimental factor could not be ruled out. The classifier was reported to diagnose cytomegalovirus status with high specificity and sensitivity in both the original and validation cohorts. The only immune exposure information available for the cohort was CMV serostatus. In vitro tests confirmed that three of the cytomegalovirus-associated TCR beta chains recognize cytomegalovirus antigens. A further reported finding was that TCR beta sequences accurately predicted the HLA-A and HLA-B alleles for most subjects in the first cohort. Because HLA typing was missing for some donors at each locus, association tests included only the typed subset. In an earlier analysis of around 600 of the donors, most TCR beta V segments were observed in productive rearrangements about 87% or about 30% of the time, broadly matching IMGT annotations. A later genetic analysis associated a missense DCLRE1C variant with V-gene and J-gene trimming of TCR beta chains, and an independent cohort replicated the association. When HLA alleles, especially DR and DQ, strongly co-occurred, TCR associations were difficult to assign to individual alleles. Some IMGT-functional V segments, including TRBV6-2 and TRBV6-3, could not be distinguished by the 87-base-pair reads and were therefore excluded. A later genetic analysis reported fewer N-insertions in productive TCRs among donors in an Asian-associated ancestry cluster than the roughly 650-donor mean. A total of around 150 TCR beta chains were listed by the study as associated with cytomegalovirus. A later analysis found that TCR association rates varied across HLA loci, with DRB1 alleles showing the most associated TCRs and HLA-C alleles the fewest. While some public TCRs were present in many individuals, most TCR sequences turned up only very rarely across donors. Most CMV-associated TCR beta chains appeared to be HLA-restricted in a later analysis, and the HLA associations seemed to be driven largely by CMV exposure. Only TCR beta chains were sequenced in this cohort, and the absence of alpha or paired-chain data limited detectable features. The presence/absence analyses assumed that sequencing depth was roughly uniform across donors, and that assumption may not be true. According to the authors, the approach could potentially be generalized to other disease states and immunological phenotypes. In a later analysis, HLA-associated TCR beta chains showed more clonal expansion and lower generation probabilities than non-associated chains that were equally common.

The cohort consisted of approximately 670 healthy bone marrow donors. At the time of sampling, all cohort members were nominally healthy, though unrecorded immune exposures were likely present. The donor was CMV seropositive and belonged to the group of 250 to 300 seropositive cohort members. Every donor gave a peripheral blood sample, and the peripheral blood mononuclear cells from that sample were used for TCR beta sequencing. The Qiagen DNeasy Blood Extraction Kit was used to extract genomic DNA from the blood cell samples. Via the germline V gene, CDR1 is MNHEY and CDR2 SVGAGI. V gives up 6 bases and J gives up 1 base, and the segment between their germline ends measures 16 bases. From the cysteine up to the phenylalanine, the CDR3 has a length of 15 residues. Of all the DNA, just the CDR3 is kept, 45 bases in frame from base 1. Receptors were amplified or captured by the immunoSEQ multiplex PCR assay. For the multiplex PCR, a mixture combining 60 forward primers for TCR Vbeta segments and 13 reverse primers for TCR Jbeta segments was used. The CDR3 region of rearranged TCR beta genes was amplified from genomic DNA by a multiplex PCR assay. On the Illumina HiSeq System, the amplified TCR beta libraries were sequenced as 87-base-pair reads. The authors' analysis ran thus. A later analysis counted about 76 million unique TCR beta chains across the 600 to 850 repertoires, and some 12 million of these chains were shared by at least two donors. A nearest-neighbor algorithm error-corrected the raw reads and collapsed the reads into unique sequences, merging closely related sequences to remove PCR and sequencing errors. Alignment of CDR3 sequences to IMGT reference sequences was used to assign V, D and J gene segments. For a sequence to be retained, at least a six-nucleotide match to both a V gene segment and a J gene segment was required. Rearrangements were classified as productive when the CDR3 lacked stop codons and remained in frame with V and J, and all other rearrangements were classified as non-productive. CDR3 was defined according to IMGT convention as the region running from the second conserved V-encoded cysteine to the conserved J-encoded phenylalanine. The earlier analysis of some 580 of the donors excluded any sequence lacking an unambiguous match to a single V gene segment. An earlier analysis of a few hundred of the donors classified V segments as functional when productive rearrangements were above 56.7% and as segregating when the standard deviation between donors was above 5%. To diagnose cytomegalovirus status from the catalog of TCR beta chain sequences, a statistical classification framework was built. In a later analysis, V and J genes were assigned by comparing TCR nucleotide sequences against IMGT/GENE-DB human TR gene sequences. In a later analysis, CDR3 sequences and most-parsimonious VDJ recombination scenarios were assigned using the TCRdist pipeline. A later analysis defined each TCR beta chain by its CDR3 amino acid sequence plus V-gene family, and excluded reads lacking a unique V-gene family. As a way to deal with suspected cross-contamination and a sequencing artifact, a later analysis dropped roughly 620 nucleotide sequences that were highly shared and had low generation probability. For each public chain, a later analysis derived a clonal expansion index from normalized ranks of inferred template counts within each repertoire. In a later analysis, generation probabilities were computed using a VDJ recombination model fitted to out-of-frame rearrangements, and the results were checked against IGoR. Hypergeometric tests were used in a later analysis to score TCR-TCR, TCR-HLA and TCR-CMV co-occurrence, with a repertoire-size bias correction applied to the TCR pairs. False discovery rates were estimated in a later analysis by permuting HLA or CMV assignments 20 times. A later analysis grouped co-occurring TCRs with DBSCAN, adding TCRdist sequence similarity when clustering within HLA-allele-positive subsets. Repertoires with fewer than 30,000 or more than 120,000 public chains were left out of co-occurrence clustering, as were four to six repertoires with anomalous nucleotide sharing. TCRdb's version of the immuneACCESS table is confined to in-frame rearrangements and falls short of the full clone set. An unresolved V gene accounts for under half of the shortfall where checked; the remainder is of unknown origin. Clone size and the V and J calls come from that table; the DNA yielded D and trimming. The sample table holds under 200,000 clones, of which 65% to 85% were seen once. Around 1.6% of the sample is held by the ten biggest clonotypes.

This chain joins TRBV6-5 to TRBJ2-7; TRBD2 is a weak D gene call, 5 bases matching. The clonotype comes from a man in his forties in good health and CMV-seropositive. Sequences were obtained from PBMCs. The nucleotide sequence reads TGTGCCAGCAGAGTTAATAGCGCTTTGTCCTACGAGCAGTACTTC. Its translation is CASRVNSALSYEQYF.